The entry below gives a single T cell receptor beta chain sequence along with its context. Antigen unknown. TCRdb's copy holds only in-frame clones and misses some; the assay was immunoSEQ multiplex PCR. The data hold under 80,000 clones, with approximately 90% observed a single time. Documented time point: cycle 4 day 1 (C4D1), after more than five weeks of nivolumab. In every patient, relapse followed autologous stem cell transplantation, while exposure to brentuximab vedotin differed. The trim removed 2 bases at V and 4 bases at J, leaving 3 bases unmatched. The CDR3 covers 14 residues. Germline V gene data show CDR1 as ENHRY and CDR2 as SYGVKD. These data are taken from a study of PD-1 blockade in classical Hodgkin lymphoma. Regarding the study as a whole: Complete responders matched newly diagnosed patients in baseline diversity. Compared with baseline, CD4+ but not CD8+ TCR diversity had risen significantly by C4D1.

The rearrangement links TRBV10-3 to TRBJ1-2; TRBD1 aligns across 8 bases. The sequence was collected from a human donor with classical Hodgkin lymphoma. This specimen was peripheral blood mononuclear cells (PBMCs), taken before the fourth cycle of nivolumab. CDR3 DNA: TGTGCCATCAGTGAGGCGGGACAGGTCTATGGCTACACCTTC. Translating it yields CAISEAGQVYGYTF.